This TCR beta chain was recovered during a study of blood T cell repertoires in COVID-19. Germline CDR1 is SGHTS and CDR2 is YDEGEE. J gave up 1 base and V 7 bases, and 6 bases lay outside the gene matches. The CDR3 length is 14 residues. Only in-frame clones appear in the TCRdb table, and some are missing; sequencing was by immunoSEQ multiplex PCR. The sample lists roughly 250,000 clones; around 85% were seen once. Participant ages covered about 18 to 90 years across 20 to 25 US areas. Researchers sorted participants into cohorts using their self-reported clinical history. The rearrangement uses TRBV5-8 and TRBJ2-7; 9 nucleotides line up with TRBD1. The specimen was PBMCs or T cells enriched from blood (not recorded which). This sequence was found in a middle-aged woman with acute COVID-19. CDR3 DNA: TGTGCCAGCGGACTGACAGGGGGGTCCTACGAGCAGTACTTC. This sequence encodes CASGLTGGSYEQYF. The full variable domain, rest sourced from reference TRBV5-8 and TRBJ2-7, is EAGVTQSPTHLIKTRGQQATLRCSPISGHTSVYWYQQALGLGLQFLLWYDEGEERNRGNFPPRFSGRQFPNYSSELNVNALELEDSALYLCASGLTGGSYEQYFGPGTRLTVT.